This T cell receptor (beta chain) was retrieved from a study of T cells after yellow fever vaccination. Trimming removed 1 base from V and 5 bases from J, with 9 bases in between. Germline V gene lookup returns CDR1 SGHRS and CDR2 YFSETQ. The CDR3 length is 13 residues. MiXCR was run by TCRdb on the 5' RACE reads, yielding one entry per CDR3 protein. The sample lists about 630,000 distinct CDR3 sequences, 9% to 15% seen once, with 15% in the top ten. Here the sequenced sample was PBMCs, taken on the day of the yellow fever booster vaccination. J is TRBJ2-5 and V is TRBV5-1; D is unclear. The clonotype was recovered from a man under 40 who received the YFV17D yellow fever vaccine. The CDR3 region has the DNA TGCGCCAGCAGCTTGTTCCAGCAGGAGACCCAGTACTTC. Its protein is CASSLFQQETQYF.